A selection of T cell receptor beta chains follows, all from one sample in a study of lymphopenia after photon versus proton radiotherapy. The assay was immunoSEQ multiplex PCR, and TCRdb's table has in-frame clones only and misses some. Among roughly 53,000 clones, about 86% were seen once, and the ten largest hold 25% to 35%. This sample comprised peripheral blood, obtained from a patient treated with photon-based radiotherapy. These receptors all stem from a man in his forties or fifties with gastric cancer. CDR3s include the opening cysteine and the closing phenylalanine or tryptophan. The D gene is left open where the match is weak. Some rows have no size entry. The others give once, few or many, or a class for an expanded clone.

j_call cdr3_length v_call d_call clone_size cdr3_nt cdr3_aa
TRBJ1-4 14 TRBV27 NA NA TGTGCCAGCAGCGAAGGGGTTTTTAATGAAAAACTGTTTTTT CASSEGVFNEKLFF
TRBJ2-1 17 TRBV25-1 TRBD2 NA TGTGCCAGCAGTGATCCGGGACTAGCGGGAGGGCGCAATGAGCAGTTCTTC CASSDPGLAGGRNEQFF
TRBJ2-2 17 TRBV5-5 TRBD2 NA TGTGCCAGCAGCTTGGGACTAGCGGGAGCTTACACCGGGGAGCTGTTTTTT CASSLGLAGAYTGELFF
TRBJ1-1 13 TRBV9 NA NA TGTGCCAGCAGCGTAACCCCAACGGGTGAAGCTTTCTTT CASSVTPTGEAFF
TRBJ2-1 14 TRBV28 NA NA TGTGCCAGCGGGGACTCTCTCTCCTACAATGAGCAGTTCTTC CASGDSLSYNEQFF
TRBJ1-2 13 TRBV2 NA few TGTGCCAGCAGTGTAAGGGGCGGGTATGGCTACACCTTC CASSVRGGYGYTF
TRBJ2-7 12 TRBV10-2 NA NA TGCGCCAGCAGTGAATTCTCCTACGAGCAGTACTTC CASSEFSYEQYF
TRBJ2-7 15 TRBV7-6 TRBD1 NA TGTGCCAGCAGCACCCAAAGGGACAGGGGATACGAGCAGTACTTC CASSTQRDRGYEQYF
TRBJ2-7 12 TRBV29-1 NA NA TGCAGCGTTGAAGACAGGGGAAGCGAGCAGTACTTC CSVEDRGSEQYF
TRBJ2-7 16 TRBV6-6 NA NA TGTGCCAGCCAAGCGCCGGGAGACAAGGAATCCTACGAGCAGTACTTC CASQAPGDKESYEQYF
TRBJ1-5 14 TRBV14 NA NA TGTGCCAGCAGCCAAGGGGGGAGCAATCAGCCCCAGCATTTT CASSQGGSNQPQHF
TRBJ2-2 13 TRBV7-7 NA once TGTGCCAGCAGCCCCGGGAACACCGGGGAGCTGTTTTTT CASSPGNTGELFF
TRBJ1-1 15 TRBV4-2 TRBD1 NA TGTGCCAGCAGCCACACCGACAGGGGAGGCACTGAAGCTTTCTTT CASSHTDRGGTEAFF
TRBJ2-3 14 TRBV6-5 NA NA TGTGCCAGCAGTGACTATAGAGGCACAGATACGCAGTATTTT CASSDYRGTDTQYF
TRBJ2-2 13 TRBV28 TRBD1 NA TGTGCCACCTGGGACAGGAACACCGGGGAGCTGTTTTTT CATWDRNTGELFF
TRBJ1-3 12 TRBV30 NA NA TGTGCCTCCCCCCTAGGTGGAAACACCATATATTTT CASPLGGNTIYF
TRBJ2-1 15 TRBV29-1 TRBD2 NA TGCAGCGTTGTACGGACTAGCGGATACTACAATGAGCAGTTCTTC CSVVRTSGYYNEQFF
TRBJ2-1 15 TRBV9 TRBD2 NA TGTGCCAGCAGCTTCCTAGCGGGAGGTTACAATGAGCAGTTCTTC CASSFLAGGYNEQFF
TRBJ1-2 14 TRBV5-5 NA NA TGTGCCAGCAGCCTACTAGGGGAGACCTATGGCTACACCTTC CASSLLGETYGYTF
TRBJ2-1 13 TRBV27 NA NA TGTGCCAGCAGTCAGGACAGTTACAATGAGCAGTTCTTC CASSQDSYNEQFF
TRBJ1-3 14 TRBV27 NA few TGTGCCAGCAGTACTCCTATGGCTGGAAACACCATATATTTT CASSTPMAGNTIYF
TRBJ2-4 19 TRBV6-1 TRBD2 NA TGTGCCAGCAGTGACGCCCGAATAGCGGGAGGGTTAGCCAAAAACATTCAGTACTTC CASSDARIAGGLAKNIQYF
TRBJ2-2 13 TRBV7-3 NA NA TGTGCCAGCAGCTTTCTGAACACCGGGGAGCTGTTTTTT CASSFLNTGELFF
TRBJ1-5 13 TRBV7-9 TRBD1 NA TGTGCCAGCAGCTTAGGACAGGGGCAGCCCCAGCATTTT CASSLGQGQPQHF
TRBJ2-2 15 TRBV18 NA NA TGTGCCAGCTCACCCCAGAATTGGAACACCGGGGAGCTGTTTTTT CASSPQNWNTGELFF
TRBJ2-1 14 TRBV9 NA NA TGTGCCAGCAGCGTAGTGTCAGCCTACAATGAGCAGTTCTTC CASSVVSAYNEQFF
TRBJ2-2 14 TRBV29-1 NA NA TGCAGCGTTGGAGGGTACACGAACACCGGGGAGCTGTTTTTT CSVGGYTNTGELFF
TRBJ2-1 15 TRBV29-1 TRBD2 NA TGCAGCGCCCTTGGGGGACTAGCTTCCTACAATGAGCAGTTCTTC CSALGGLASYNEQFF
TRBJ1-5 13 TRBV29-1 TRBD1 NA TGCAGCGTTGGGCAGGGGGCTAAGCAGCCCCAGCATTTT CSVGQGAKQPQHF
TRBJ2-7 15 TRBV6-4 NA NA TGTGCCAGCGGAAGGATCGGGACACCGAACTACGAGCAGTACTTC CASGRIGTPNYEQYF